Here is one T cell receptor (beta chain) with its context. Method: immunoSEQ multiplex PCR; TCRdb's copy keeps in-frame clones and lacks some. The sample consists of approximately 15,000 clones, approximately 85% of them appearing once. The sample comes from a study of immune evolution from preneoplasia to lung adenocarcinoma. CDR1 is SQVTM and CDR2 is ANQGSEA in the germline V gene. The ends were cut back, 7 bases at V and 3 bases at J, with 13 bases in the middle. This CDR3 is 13 amino acids long. The sequencing input was FFPE lung adenocarcinoma in situ tissue. The chain employs TRBV29-1 and TRBJ1-5; D is uncertain. The clonotype originates from a donor older than 65 with lung adenocarcinoma. CDR3 protein: CSARRDLNQPQHF. The CDR3 region has the DNA TGCAGCGCCCGCCGGGATCTCAATCAGCCCCAGCATTTT.